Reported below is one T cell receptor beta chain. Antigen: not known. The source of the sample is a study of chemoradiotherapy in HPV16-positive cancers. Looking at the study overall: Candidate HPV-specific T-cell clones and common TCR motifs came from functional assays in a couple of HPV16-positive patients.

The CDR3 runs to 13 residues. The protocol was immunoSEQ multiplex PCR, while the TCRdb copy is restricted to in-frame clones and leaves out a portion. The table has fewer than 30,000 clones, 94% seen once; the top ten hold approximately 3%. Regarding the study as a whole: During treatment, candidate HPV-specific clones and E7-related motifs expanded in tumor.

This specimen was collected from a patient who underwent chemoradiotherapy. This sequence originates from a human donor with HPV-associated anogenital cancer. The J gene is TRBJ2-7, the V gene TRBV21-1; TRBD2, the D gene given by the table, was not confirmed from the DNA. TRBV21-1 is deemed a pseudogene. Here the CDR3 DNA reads TGTGCCAGCAGCAGATTGACCACGGGGGAGCAGTACTTC. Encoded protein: CASSRLTTGEQYF.